The rows below give T cell receptor beta chains drawn from one sample of a study of blood T cell repertoires in COVID-19. Measured with immunoSEQ multiplex PCR; TCRdb has only the in-frame clones, and not every one. This table holds around 130,000 clones, more than 80% found once. Sequenced sample: peripheral blood. The receptors shown here come from a woman between 55 and 75 years old with acute or convalescent COVID-19. Each CDR3 is given with its conserved first and last residue. The order of the fields is J gene, V gene, CDR3 length, CDR3 protein.

TRBJ1-6	TRBV5-1	14	CASRPTGANSPLHF
TRBJ1-6	TRBV15	16	CATSRDLQAFNSPLHF
TRBJ2-2	TRBV19	15	CASSRTGVSTGELFF
TRBJ2-5	TRBV7-2	15	CASSSGLAGRETQYF
TRBJ1-2	TRBV29-1	12	CSGRVGAAGYTF
TRBJ1-1	TRBV10-1	16	CASSESRGRGNTEAFF
TRBJ1-1	TRBV19	16	CASSDPSGQGRGEAFF
TRBJ1-2	TRBV18	15	CASSPGDTGSYGYTF
TRBJ1-1	TRBV19	16	CASRKGGTGRNTEAFF
TRBJ2-3	TRBV2	14	CASSARQGTDTQYF
TRBJ2-3	TRBV10-3	15	CASRQGLEGTDTQYF
TRBJ2-7	TRBV12-3/TRBV12-4	12	CASSLQIYEQYF
TRBJ1-2	TRBV18	14	CASSQGRTVYGYTF
TRBJ2-1	TRBV15	20	CATSRDLFPGGVSSYNEQFF
TRBJ1-5	TRBV7-2	15	CASSADSSSNQPQHF
TRBJ2-6	TRBV19	22	CASNWGQGTWGRNSAGANVLTF
TRBJ2-3	TRBV12-5	14	CASGLGLAGDTQYF